What follows are 15 T cell receptor beta chains derived from one specimen sequenced in a study of T cells in Graves' hyperthyroidism and ophthalmopathy. There were TCR beta CDR3 regions amplified from RNA transcripts. HTBI primers were employed in a first-round RT-PCR of the TCR CDR3. One entry per CDR3 protein, called by TCRdb with MiXCR from the multiplex PCR reads. The sample shows roughly 150,000 distinct CDR3 sequences, 9.4% of them seen only once. Sequenced sample: blood. The receptors were gathered from a woman under 30 with Graves' hyperthyroidism that later progressed to Graves' ophthalmopathy.

This clonotype appeared many times. The chain is built from TRBV4-2 and TRBJ2-7, with 7 nucleotides matching TRBD1. CDR1 LGHNA and CDR2 YNFKEQ come from the germline V gene. With V trimmed by 0 bases and J by 5 bases, 7 bases remained unmatched. The CDR3 length is 15 residues. DNA for the CDR3: TGTGCCAGCAGCCAAGAGACAGGGAGTTATCACGAGCAGTACTTC. This gives the protein CASSQETGSYHEQYF.

This sequence joins TRBV4-2 and TRBJ1-1; D ambiguous. The CDR3 totals 14 residues. Germline assignment: CDR1 LGHNA and CDR2 YNFKEQ. V was shortened by 3 bases and J by 4 bases, with 12 bases between the two germline ends. This CDR3 reads CASSQRGEGTEAFF. The CDR3 DNA is TGTGCCAGCAGCCAGCGGGGTGAGGGCACTGAAGCTTTCTTT.

The chain has TRBV5-6 and TRBJ1-2; D remains ambiguous. The CDR3 covers 13 residues. Germline assignment: CDR1 SGHDT and CDR2 YYEEEE. Trimming left V 4 bases short and J 2 bases short, with 9 bases between. CDR3 sequence (DNA): TGTGCCAGCAGCCGTCCGGGGAACTATGGCTACACCTTC. Translated, it gives CASSRPGNYGYTF. The full variable domain, completed using reference TRBV5-6 and TRBJ1-2, is DAGVTQSPTHLIKTRGQQVTLRCSPKSGHDTVSWYQQALGQGPQFIFQYYEEEERQRGNFPDRFSGHQFPNYSSELNVNALLLGDSALYLCASSRPGNYGYTFGSGTRLTVV.

This clonotype was counted only a few times. V and J are TRBV20-1 and TRBJ2-3, with 11 bases identical to TRBD2. The germline CDR1 and CDR2 sequences are DFQATT and SNEGSKA (reference sequence). J gave up 0 bases and V 0 bases, and 11 bases lay outside the gene matches. The CDR3 totals 19 residues. CDR3 sequence: CSARDFWASGGHSTDTQYF. Here the CDR3 DNA reads TGCAGTGCTAGAGATTTTTGGGCTAGCGGGGGGCATAGCACAGATACGCAGTATTTT.

This chain connects TRBV28 to TRBJ2-4; no reliable D call. With 2 bases removed from V and 0 bases from J, the gap between germline ends came to 14 bases. The CDR3 covers 17 residues. The germline gives CDR1 MDHEN, CDR2 SYDVKM. CDR3 residues: CASSLALRSLAKNIQYF. CDR3 coding DNA: TGTGCCAGCAGTTTAGCGCTCCGAAGCCTAGCCAAAAACATTCAGTACTTC.

This clonotype came up many times. The rearrangement links TRBV12-3 or TRBV12-4 to TRBJ1-2; perhaps TRBD1 as D (5 bases). The V end lost 2 bases, the J end lost 2 bases, and 12 bases lay between the germline ends. The CDR3 extends over 15 amino acids. The CDR3 bases are TGTGCCAGCAGTTTATTCGGGACTTCCAACTATGGCTACACCTTC. Protein product: CASSLFGTSNYGYTF.

Of note for this clonotype: This may come from a read error, since a much larger clone is one base off. V and J are TRBV6-9 and TRBJ1-1; D not resolved. The CDR3 extends over 15 amino acids. CDR1 and CDR2 (germline): MNHGY, SVAAGI. Trimming stripped 3 bases from V and 4 bases from J, with 15 bases between. The chain's CDR3 is CASSYPAVRGTEAFF. The CDR3 DNA reads TGTGCCAGCAGTTACCCTGCGGTCCGCGGCACTGAAGCTTTCTTT.

This clonotype has ten or more counts. The chain recombines TRBV20-1 with TRBJ2-3; 10 nucleotides align to TRBD2. The CDR3 extends over 15 amino acids. The V gene's germline CDR1 is DFQATT and CDR2 SNEGSKA (reference sequence). J gave up 8 bases and V 6 bases, and 14 bases lay outside the gene matches. CDR3 loop: CSAKRTSGVLGTQYF. The DNA for the CDR3 is TGCAGTGCCAAAAGGACTAGCGGAGTGTTGGGTACGCAGTATTTT.

The rearrangement joins TRBV19 to TRBJ2-6; D call uncertain. From germline, CDR1 is LNHDA and CDR2 SQIVND (reference sequence). The CDR3 covers 15 residues. Trimming took off 3 bases at V and 1 base at J, with 7 bases between the two ends. CDR3 residues: CASSMSLSGANVLTF. Here the CDR3 DNA reads TGTGCCAGTAGTATGAGCTTATCTGGGGCCAACGTCCTGACTTTC. Looking up the rest from reference TRBV19 and TRBJ2-6 gives the full variable domain: DGGITQSPKYLFRKEGQNVTLSCEQNLNHDAMYWYRQDPGQGLRLIYYSQIVNDFQKGDIAEGYSVSREKKESFPLTVTSAQKNPTAFYLCASSMSLSGANVLTFGAGSRLTVL.

Of note for this clonotype: Since a much larger clone is just one base distant, this may be a read error. The chain joins TRBV6-5 to TRBJ2-5, with 7 bases identical to TRBD2. The ends lost 4 bases at V and 2 bases at J; junction bases unmatched: 1. The germline gives CDR1 MNHEY, CDR2 SVGAGI. The CDR3 is 13 residues long. The CDR3 sequence is CASSWTSQETQYF. The CDR3 nucleotides are TGTGCCAGCAGTTGGACTAGTCAAGAGACCCAGTACTTC.

This clonotype was detected a few times. The chain recombines TRBV11-2 with TRBJ1-3; D ambiguous. The germline V gene has CDR1 SGHAT and CDR2 FQNNGV. V lost 3 bases to trimming and J lost 0 bases, with 15 bases between them. The CDR3 consists of 17 residues. CDR3 sequence reads: CASSFSPNALSGNTIYF. The CDR3 DNA sequence: TGTGCCAGCAGCTTTAGTCCTAACGCCCTCTCTGGAAACACCATATATTTT.

This clonotype was detected ten times or more. The V and J genes are TRBV27 and TRBJ2-7, with 15 bases matching TRBD2. The V segment lost 5 bases and the J segment 3 bases; nucleotides outside the gene matches: 17. Germline V gene sequence: CDR1 MNHEY, CDR2 SMNVEV (reference sequence). This CDR3 contains 20 residues. CDR3 sequence: CASSLVLGLAGGEVIYEQYF. The CDR3 DNA sequence: TGTGCCAGCAGTCTCGTATTGGGACTAGCGGGGGGAGAGGTTATCTACGAGCAGTACTTC.

This clonotype was seen ten or more times. The J gene is TRBJ2-5, the V gene TRBV29-1; D is undetermined. Germline lookup yields CDR1 SQVTM and CDR2 ANQGSEA. The CDR3 is 16 amino acids. V was cut by 5 bases and J by 1 base, with 20 bases left in between. Written as DNA, the CDR3 is TGCAGCGTTTCCACCCCCCCTACGAGGAGCCAAGAGACCCAGTACTTC. It codes for CSVSTPPTRSQETQYF. Complete variable domain (other parts from reference TRBV29-1 and TRBJ2-5): SAVISQKPSRDICQRGTSLTIQCQVDSQVTMMFWYRQQPGQSLTLIATANQGSEATYESGFVIDKFPISRPNLTFSTLTVSNMSPEDSSIYLCSVSTPPTRSQETQYFGPGTRLLVL.

This clonotype was found many times. The V and J genes are TRBV12-3 or TRBV12-4 and TRBJ1-2; 7 bases fit TRBD1. With 6 bases clipped from V and 0 bases from J, the junction kept 10 bases outside the gene matches. CDR3 length: 16 residues. CDR3 in DNA: TGTGCCAGCAGCGGATCCGGGACAGACCCTAACTATGGCTACACCTTC. It yields the protein CASSGSGTDPNYGYTF.

This clonotype was recorded at least ten times. In nucleotides, the CDR3 is TGTGCCAGCAGTTTATTGGAAGACAGAACCACAGATACGCAGTATTTT. The encoded protein is CASSLLEDRTTDTQYF. The rearrangement joins TRBV27 to TRBJ2-3; D perhaps matches TRBD1 (5 bases). V was shortened by 1 base and J by 2 bases, with 13 bases between the two germline ends. The CDR3 runs 16 residues. Germline V gene lookup returns CDR1 MNHEY and CDR2 SMNVEV (reference sequence).